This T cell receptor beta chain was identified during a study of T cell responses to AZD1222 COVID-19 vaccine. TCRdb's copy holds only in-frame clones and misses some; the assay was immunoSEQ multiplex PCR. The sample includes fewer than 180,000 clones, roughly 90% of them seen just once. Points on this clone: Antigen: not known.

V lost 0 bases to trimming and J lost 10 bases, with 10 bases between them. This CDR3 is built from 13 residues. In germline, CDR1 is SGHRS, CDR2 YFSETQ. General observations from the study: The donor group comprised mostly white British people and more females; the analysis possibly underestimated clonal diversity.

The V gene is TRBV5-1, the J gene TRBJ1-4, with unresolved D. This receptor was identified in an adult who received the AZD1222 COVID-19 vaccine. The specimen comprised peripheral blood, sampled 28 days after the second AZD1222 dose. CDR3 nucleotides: TGCGCCAGCAGCTTGGCCGAGCGGGGAAAACTGTTTTTT. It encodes CASSLAERGKLFF.